What follows are 26 T cell receptor beta chains derived from one specimen sequenced in a study of identical twins. TCRdb independently ran MiXCR on the 5' RACE reads; one entry per CDR3 protein. The repertoire has more than 350,000 distinct CDR3 sequences, 9% to 10% of them found once; the top ten carry under 10%. The sequenced sample consisted of naive T cells sorted from blood. The receptors here all came from a woman aged 50 to 60 in good health.

This clonotype appeared many times. The V call is TRBV4-1, the J call TRBJ2-5; D may be TRBD1 (5 bases). V was clipped by 1 base and J by 1 base, with 10 bases between them. Germline CDR1 is MGHRA and CDR2 is YSYEKL. The CDR3 covers 15 residues. This CDR3 is CASSQALTAQETQYF. The CDR3 nucleotides read TGCGCCAGCAGCCAAGCGTTGACAGCCCAAGAGACCCAGTACTTC.

The chain is built from TRBV6-1 and TRBJ2-3, with 8 nucleotides matching TRBD2. V gave up 1 base and J gave up 4 bases; unmatched junction bases: 10. The CDR3 length is 17 residues. CDR1 and CDR2 from the germline V gene are MNHNS and SASEGT. The DNA of the CDR3 is TGTGCCAGCAGTGAAGGAGGTGCGGGAGGTTATGCAGATACGCAGTATTTT. Translating it yields CASSEGGAGGYADTQYF.

The rearrangement links TRBV7-9 to TRBJ2-3; D is undetermined. Germline CDR1 SEHNR, CDR2 FQNEAQ (reference sequence). Trimming shortened V by 2 bases and J by 8 bases, and 11 bases separated the two germline ends. CDR3 size: 13 residues. DNA for the CDR3: TGTGCCAGCAGCTTAAAAGTTTCTTCTACGCAGTATTTT. Protein sequence: CASSLKVSSTQYF. Full variable domain (outside the CDR3, taken from reference TRBV7-9 and TRBJ2-3): DTGVSQNPRHKITKRGQNVTFRCDPISEHNRLYWYRQTLGQGPEFLTYFQNEAQLEKSRLLSDRFSAERPKGSFSTLEIQRTEQGDSAMYLCASSLKVSSTQYFGPGTRLTVL.

This clonotype has at least ten counts. The rearrangement uses TRBV29-1 and TRBJ2-2; D gene ambiguous. The CDR3 totals 11 residues. Trimming took 4 bases from V and 6 from J, leaving 6 bases between them. CDR1 SQVTM and CDR2 ANQGSEA come from the germline V gene. This CDR3 reads CSVAGSGELFF. The CDR3 region has the DNA TGCAGCGTTGCTGGGTCCGGGGAGCTGTTTTTT.

The chain links TRBV25-1 to TRBJ2-7, with D possibly TRBD2 on 6 matching bases. V was cut by 5 bases and J by 0 bases, with 14 bases left in between. This CDR3 spans 15 amino acids. Germline CDR1 MGHDK, CDR2 SYGVNS. The chain's CDR3 is CASSNGGTYSYEQYF. In nucleotides, the CDR3 is TGTGCCAGCAGTAATGGGGGGACCTACTCCTACGAGCAGTACTTC.

The chain carries TRBV19 and TRBJ2-1, with 7 nucleotides matching TRBD2. Germline values: CDR1 LNHDA, CDR2 SQIVND (reference sequence). This CDR3 is 16 amino acids long. Germline trimming cut 6 bases from V and 2 bases from J; bases unmatched to any gene: 10. The CDR3 spells CASRMTSGTTYNEQFF. The CDR3 DNA reads as TGTGCCAGTAGGATGACTTCCGGGACTACCTACAATGAGCAGTTCTTC. Supplemented by reference TRBV19 and TRBJ2-1, the full variable domain reads DGGITQSPKYLFRKEGQNVTLSCEQNLNHDAMYWYRQDPGQGLRLIYYSQIVNDFQKGDIAEGYSVSREKKESFPLTVTSAQKNPTAFYLCASRMTSGTTYNEQFFGPGTRLTVL.

This clonotype was observed a few times. This chain links TRBV10-3 with TRBJ2-7, with TRBD2 matching over 8 bases. With V trimmed by 8 bases and J by 0 bases, 12 bases remained unmatched. The CDR3 is 16 amino acids. Germline CDR1 reads ENHRY; CDR2 reads SYGVKD. CDR3 coding DNA: TGTGCCATCGCTCCTTCGGGGGGGACAAGCTCCTACGAGCAGTACTTC. It encodes CAIAPSGGTSSYEQYF.

This clonotype occurred many times. The chain is built from TRBV25-1 and TRBJ1-1; possible D gene TRBD1, 5 bases. This CDR3 is 14 amino acids long. Germline V CDR1 and CDR2: MGHDK, SYGVNS. V lost 6 bases to trimming and J lost 4 bases, with 15 bases between them. CDR3 in amino acids: CASRKTGVSTEAFF. CDR3 in DNA: TGTGCCAGCAGGAAGACGGGGGTGAGCACTGAAGCTTTCTTT. The full variable domain, with the rest looked up from reference TRBV25-1 and TRBJ1-1, is EADIYQTPRYLVIGTGKKITLECSQTMGHDKMYWYQQDPGMELHLIHYSYGVNSTEKGDLSSESTVSRIRTEHFPLTLESARPSHTSQYLCASRKTGVSTEAFFGQGTRLTVV.

The rearrangement links TRBV6-2 or TRBV6-3 to TRBJ2-7; maybe TRBD1 (5 bases). CDR3 length: 15 amino acids. Trimming removed 0 bases at V and 5 bases at J, with 14 bases between. The germline V gene encodes CDR1 MNHEY and CDR2 SVGEGT. This CDR3 is CASSYSSGKLNEQYF. The CDR3 DNA reads TGTGCCAGCAGTTACTCGTCAGGGAAGTTGAACGAGCAGTACTTC.

The chain recombines TRBV2 with TRBJ2-2; D tentatively fits TRBD1 or TRBD2 (6 bases each). The length of the CDR3 is 16 residues. V was trimmed by 6 bases and J by 0 bases, leaving 14 bases between them. CDR1 and CDR2 (germline): SNHLY, FYNNEI. The CDR3 spells CASRDDRRANTGELFF. The CDR3 DNA reads TGTGCCAGCAGAGACGACAGGAGGGCGAACACCGGGGAGCTGTTTTTT.

This clonotype showed up just a few times. This chain uses TRBV30 with TRBJ2-1, with no clear D. Trimming pared 4 bases from V and 1 base from J, leaving 2 bases between. The germline CDR1 and CDR2 sequences are GTSNPN and SVGIG (reference sequence). This CDR3 is 11 amino acids long. This chain's CDR3 is CAWTSYNEQFF. CDR3 sequence (DNA): TGTGCCTGGACTTCCTACAATGAGCAGTTCTTC.

There are a few counts of this clonotype. The chain employs TRBV5-6 and TRBJ2-5; 7 positions match TRBD2. The CDR3 contains 15 residues. Germline V gives CDR1 SGHDT, CDR2 YYEEEE. Losses at the gene ends were 4 bases for V and 0 bases for J; bases not matched to a gene: 6. CDR3 DNA sequence: TGTGCCAGCAGCACGACTAGCAGGTACCAAGAGACCCAGTACTTC. Amino acids: CASSTTSRYQETQYF.

The genes are TRBV6-5 and TRBJ2-5, with D perhaps TRBD1 (6 bases). This CDR3 region has 13 residues. Looked up from germline, CDR1 is MNHEY and CDR2 is SVGAGI. V lost 4 bases and J lost 4, with 10 bases in between. The chain's CDR3 is CASSWQGRETQYF. The CDR3 DNA reads as TGTGCCAGCAGTTGGCAGGGGCGAGAGACCCAGTACTTC.

This clonotype has a handful of counts. The rearrangement links TRBV5-1 to TRBJ1-2, with 7 bases that match TRBD1. V was pared by 2 bases and J by 3 bases, with 1 base of the junction left unmatched. The germline V gene has CDR1 SGHRS and CDR2 YFSETQ. The length of the CDR3 is 13 residues. The CDR3 nucleotides are TGCGCCAGCAGCTTAGGGACAGACTATGGCTACACCTTC. Translation: CASSLGTDYGYTF.

This clonotype was observed at least ten times. The chain combines TRBV4-1 with TRBJ2-6, with D possibly matching TRBD1 (6 bases). Germline V CDR1 and CDR2: MGHRA, YSYEKL. V was clipped by 0 bases and J by 0 bases, with 12 bases between them. CDR3 length: 18 amino acids. Here the CDR3 DNA reads TGCGCCAGCAGCCAAGATCGCGGACAGTTCTCTGGGGCCAACGTCCTGACTTTC. Its translation: CASSQDRGQFSGANVLTF.

The chain employs TRBV12-3 or TRBV12-4 and TRBJ2-1; D not resolved. The CDR3 runs to 12 residues. The V gene lost 4 bases and the J gene lost 9 bases, with 10 bases spanning the gap. The CDR3 is CASSSLGTEQFF. As DNA, the CDR3 is TGTGCCAGCAGTTCTTTGGGTACTGAGCAGTTCTTC.

The genes are TRBV12-3 or TRBV12-4 and TRBJ1-6, with D tentatively TRBD1 (6 bases). The CDR3 loop spans 15 amino acids. V was cut by 7 bases and J by 6 bases, with 16 bases left in between. CDR3 sequence: CASTWTAQTNSPLHF. In DNA form, the CDR3 reads TGTGCCAGCACTTGGACAGCCCAAACTAATTCACCCCTCCACTTT.

Many counts were recorded for this clonotype. This sequence joins TRBV7-9 and TRBJ1-1; D gene unclear. This CDR3 is built from 14 residues. Germline V gives CDR1 SEHNR, CDR2 FQNEAQ (reference sequence). The V end lost 1 base, the J end lost 3 bases, and 9 bases lay between the germline ends. CDR3 DNA sequence: TGTGCCAGCAGCTTAGACACGGCCCACACTGAAGCTTTCTTT. This encodes CASSLDTAHTEAFF.

The V call is TRBV20-1, the J call TRBJ2-7; TRBD2 aligns across 11 bases. This CDR3 spans 14 amino acids. V trimming: 5 bases; J trimming: 5 bases; junction bases outside the gene matches: 8. The germline gives CDR1 DFQATT, CDR2 SNEGSKA (reference sequence). CDR3 sequence reads: CSASGLAETDEQYF. The CDR3 DNA is TGCAGTGCTTCGGGACTAGCGGAAACCGACGAGCAGTACTTC.

There are a few counts of this clonotype. This chain uses TRBV4-1 with TRBJ2-7; D unresolved. This CDR3 is built from 15 residues. V dropped 1 base and J dropped 3 bases, with 13 bases sitting between them. Germline loops: CDR1 MGHRA, CDR2 YSYEKL. The CDR3 spells CASSQGWSQSYEQYV. The CDR3 bases are TGCGCCAGCAGCCAAGGCTGGAGTCAGAGCTACGAGCAGTACGTC.

This clonotype has just a few counts. The chain is built from TRBV3-1 and TRBJ2-3; D might be TRBD2 (6 bases). V was clipped by 3 bases and J by 7 bases, with 11 bases between them. Germline V gene data show CDR1 as LGHDT and CDR2 as YNNKEL (reference sequence). The CDR3 contains 13 residues. The CDR3 here is CASSHPREHTQYF. The CDR3 DNA is TGTGCCAGCAGCCACCCCCGGGAGCATACGCAGTATTTT.

The chain is built from TRBV29-1 and TRBJ1-3; no definite D call. The CDR3 has 12 amino acids. V was shortened by 2 bases and J by 2 bases, with 4 bases between the two germline ends. Germline values: CDR1 SQVTM, CDR2 ANQGSEA. The CDR3 spells CSVENAGNTIYF. CDR3 nucleotide sequence: TGCAGCGTTGAAAATGCTGGAAACACCATATATTTT.

This clonotype turned up a few times. The chain joins TRBV7-9 to TRBJ2-3; 10 bases match TRBD2. J gave up 6 bases and V 4 bases, and 7 bases lay outside the gene matches. Germline V gives CDR1 SEHNR, CDR2 FQNEAQ (reference sequence). The CDR3 is made up of 15 amino acids. CDR3 nucleotides: TGTGCCAGCAGCTCTTCTAGCGGGAGCGGGGATACGCAGTATTTT. Translating gives CASSSSSGSGDTQYF.

This clonotype was observed many times. This chain joins TRBV29-1 and TRBJ2-2; D ambiguous. The CDR3 extends over 11 amino acids. V was trimmed by 5 bases and J by 7 bases, leaving 8 bases between them. CDR1 and CDR2 (germline): SQVTM, ANQGSEA. CDR3 loop: CSVHNGGELFF. The CDR3 DNA sequence: TGCAGCGTTCACAACGGCGGGGAGCTGTTTTTT.

This clonotype was counted ten times or more. The rearrangement uses TRBV29-1 and TRBJ2-4, with a tentative D call TRBD2 (6 bases). Between the trimmed V and J ends, which lost 3 bases and 7 bases, there was a span of 13 bases. Germline V lookup: CDR1 SQVTM, CDR2 ANQGSEA. CDR3 length equals 13 residues. The CDR3 spells CSVDRLGMNIQYF. CDR3 sequence (DNA): TGCAGCGTTGATCGACTAGGGATGAACATTCAGTACTTC.

This clonotype was seen at least ten times. This chain uses TRBV20-1 with TRBJ2-3; 8 bases agree with TRBD2. The CDR3 is 18 residues long. V was pared by 0 bases and J by 0 bases, with 11 bases of the junction left unmatched. The germline V gene has CDR1 DFQATT and CDR2 SNEGSKA (reference sequence). In DNA form, the CDR3 reads TGCAGTGCTAGAGATTATAAGCTAGCGGGCACTAGCACAGATACGCAGTATTTT. Translating gives CSARDYKLAGTSTDTQYF.